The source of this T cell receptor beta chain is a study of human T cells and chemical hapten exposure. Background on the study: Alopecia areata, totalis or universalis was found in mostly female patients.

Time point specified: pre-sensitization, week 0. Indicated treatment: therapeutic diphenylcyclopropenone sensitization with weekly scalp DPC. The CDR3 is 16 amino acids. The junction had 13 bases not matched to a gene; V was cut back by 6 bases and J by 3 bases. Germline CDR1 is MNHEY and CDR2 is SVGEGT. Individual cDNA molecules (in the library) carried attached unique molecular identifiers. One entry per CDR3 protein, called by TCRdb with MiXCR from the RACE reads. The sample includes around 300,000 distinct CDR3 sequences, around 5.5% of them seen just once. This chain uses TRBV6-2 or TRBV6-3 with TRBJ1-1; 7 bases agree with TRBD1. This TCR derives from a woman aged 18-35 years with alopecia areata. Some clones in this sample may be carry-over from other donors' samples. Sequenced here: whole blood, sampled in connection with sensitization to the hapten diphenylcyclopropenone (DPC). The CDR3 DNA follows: TGTGCCAGCAGCAATACACCGGGACAGCCCCACACTGAAGCTTTCTTT. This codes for CASSNTPGQPHTEAFF.